This TCR beta chain was documented in a study of T cell responses to AZD1222 COVID-19 vaccine. The study's findings and limits: Sampling captured repertoires only after the peak T cell response. Donors in the cohort were predominantly white British and more often female, and clonal diversity was possibly underestimated. Recipients of AZD1222 seropositive at baseline numbered only 6 or 7.

This clone occurred a few times. What it binds is unknown. CDR1 is MDHEN, CDR2 SYDVKM, per germline. This CDR3 is built from 16 residues. V lost 5 bases, J lost 0 bases, and 14 bases lay in between. Assay: immunoSEQ multiplex PCR; the TCRdb copy retains only in-frame clones and omits some. The data contain 140,000 to 150,000 clones, roughly 80% of them singletons. The source was peripheral blood, collected on day 0 of MenACWY control vaccination. J is TRBJ2-1 and V is TRBV28, with D uncertain. This TCR was recovered from an adult in good health. The DNA of the CDR3 is TGTGCCAGCAGTCCGAATCCTATCAACTCCTACAATGAGCAGTTCTTC. Protein product: CASSPNPINSYNEQFF.